Included here is one TCR beta chain sequence, with context. The antigen is unknown. Every individual CD8+ T cell subset underwent sorting in triplicate at under 350,000 cells apiece. The source of the sample is a study of CXCR3-negative and CXCR3-positive naive CD8 T cells. Overall study results and limits: CXCR3-negative naive cells had less hydrophobic TRB CDR3s than did CXCR3-positive naive cells. Sequencing showed both naive subsets with comparably high diversity, and memory CD8+ cells much lower.

Per the germline V gene, CDR1 is MNHNS and CDR2 is SASEGT. The CDR3 spans 15 residues. Libraries were UMI-labeled 5' RACE TRB cDNA. No DNA is given; TCRdb re-called the 5' RACE reads and lists each CDR3 protein once. The sample has some 8,400 distinct CDR3 sequences. This sequence originates from a human donor in good health. Some clones in this sample may be carry-over from other donors' samples. Sequences were obtained from naive CXCR3+ CD8+ T cells from blood. Subset here: CD45RO-CCR7+CD27+CD95- naive CD8+ T cells expressing CXCR3 (TNR3+). The chain joins TRBV6-1 to TRBJ2-7; TCRdb lists TRBD1, though no DNA is available to test this call. The CDR3 here is CASSERDRGLYEQYF.